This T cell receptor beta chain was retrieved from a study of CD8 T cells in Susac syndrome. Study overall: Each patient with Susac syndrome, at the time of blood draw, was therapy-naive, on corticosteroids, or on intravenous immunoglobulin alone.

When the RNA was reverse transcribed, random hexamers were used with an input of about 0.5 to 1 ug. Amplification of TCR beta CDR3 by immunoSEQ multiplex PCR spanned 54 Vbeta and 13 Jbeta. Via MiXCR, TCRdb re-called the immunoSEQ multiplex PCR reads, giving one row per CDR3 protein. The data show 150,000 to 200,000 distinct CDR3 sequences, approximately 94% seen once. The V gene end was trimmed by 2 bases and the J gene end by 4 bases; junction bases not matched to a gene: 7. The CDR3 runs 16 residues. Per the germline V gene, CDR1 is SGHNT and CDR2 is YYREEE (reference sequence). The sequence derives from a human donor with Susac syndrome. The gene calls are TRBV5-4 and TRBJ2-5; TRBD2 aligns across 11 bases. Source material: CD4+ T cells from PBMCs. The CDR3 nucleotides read TGTGCCAGCAGCTTCGGTAGCGGGGGGGCTCTAGAGACCCAGTACTTC. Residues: CASSFGSGGALETQYF.